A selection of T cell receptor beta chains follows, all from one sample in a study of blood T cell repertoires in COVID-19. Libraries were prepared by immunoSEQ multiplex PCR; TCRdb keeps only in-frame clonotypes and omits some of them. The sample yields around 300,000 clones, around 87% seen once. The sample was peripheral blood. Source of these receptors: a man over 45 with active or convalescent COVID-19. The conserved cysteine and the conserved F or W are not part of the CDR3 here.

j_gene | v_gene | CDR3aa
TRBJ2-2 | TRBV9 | ASSPTGTNTGELF
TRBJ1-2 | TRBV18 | ASSPLQGAQGYT
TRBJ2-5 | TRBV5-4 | ASSPVGGVEETQY
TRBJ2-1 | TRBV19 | ASTAGLADNEQF
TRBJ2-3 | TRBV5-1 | ASSPTAGGRGDTQY
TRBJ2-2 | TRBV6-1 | ASSEARGQLNTGELF
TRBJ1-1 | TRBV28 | ASSTRAGGVTEAF
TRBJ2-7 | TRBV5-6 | ASSLAGLARYEQY
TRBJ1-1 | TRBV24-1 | ATSDGTGGPTGFGMNTEAF
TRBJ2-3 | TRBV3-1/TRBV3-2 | ASSQDGARGASTDTQY
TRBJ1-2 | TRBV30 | AWSGQVGIYT
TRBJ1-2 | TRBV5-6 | ASSSPRLRQGANYGYT
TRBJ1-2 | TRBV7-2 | ASSPPFYGYT
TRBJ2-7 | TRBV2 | ASRDRAYEQY
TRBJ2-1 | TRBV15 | ATSRYLTGTSVFPQSSYNEQF
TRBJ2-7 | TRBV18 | ASSPDRVGHEQY
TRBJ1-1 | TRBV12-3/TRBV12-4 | ASSFARAQAF